This T cell receptor (beta chain) originates from a study of shared clonotypes between healthy human individuals (TCRdb year 2020). Study-wide context: A few men and a couple of women, aged 18 to 49 years, made up the cohort. For each donor, three plates each were used for CD4 naive and CD4 memory, two plates were used for CD8 naive, and one plate was used for CD8 memory. Blood TCR repertoires of a handful of healthy adults were deeply sequenced to estimate repertoire size and the extent of clonotype sharing between individuals. Different laboratories and diverse techniques were used to prepare libraries and sequence TCR repertoires, to increase sequencing depth and limit assay-specific biases. Per donor, leukapheresis produced somewhere between about 0.94 and 9 billion PBMCs. Findings and caveats that apply to the study as a whole: Only blood was sampled, and tissue TCR repertoires likely differ from those in blood. Higher generation probabilities were observed for clonotypes shared by all four sorted-subset donors than for non-shared clonotypes. Pairwise subsampling led to the expectation that sequencing depth would affect the degree of clonotype sharing among donors. Across several donors, about 5.2% of naive CD4, over 3% of naive CD8, 2.3% of memory CD4, and roughly 0.41% of memory CD8 clonotypes were shared. Even with the large sequencing depth, rarefaction of the sorted-subset datasets indicated that sequencing was incomplete. Because the study included a small number of donors, the genetic and exposure-history diversity represented was limited. Larger estimated clonotype richness was generally found for naive subsets than for memory subsets.

Using the deep immunoSEQ assay, TCR CDR3 regions were amplified from genomic DNA by multiplex PCR. Extracted genomic DNA from each cell subset was distributed evenly across all wells of several immunoSEQ 96-well plates, and each plate was treated as a replicate. Each replicate PCR for sorted subsets received 150 to 250 ng genomic DNA, equal to roughly 30,000 T cell genomes. Purified libraries were measured with a Qubit 3.0 fluorometer, size-checked on a Bioanalyzer 2100, and measured again with the KAPA Library Quantification kit. Every immunoSEQ 96-well plate was sequenced on a dedicated single-read 150-cycle Illumina NextSeq 550 flow cell. The original methods were these. Because only junctional sequences without quality scores were contained in the immunoSEQ output, filtering matching that applied to full-length reads could not be performed. To assign V/J genes and CDR3, sequences were annotated against IMGT germline references using PyIR, a Python wrapper for IgBLAST v1.9. Reads with weak V/J assignments (E-value above 1e-6), missing CDR3, stop codons, out-of-frame junctions, or ambiguous translated residues were removed. A V3J clonotype was defined by an identical inferred V gene, J gene, and CDR3 amino acid sequence. The percentage overlap between two repertoires was calculated by dividing the number of shared unique clonotypes by the size of the smaller repertoire. Repertoire richness was assessed with RTK rarefaction, the Chao1 estimator, and Recon v2.1 estimates of unobserved clonotypes. Generation probabilities for all TCRbeta clonotypes obtained by the gDNA method from a few donors were computed using OLGA. The clones in this table, taken by TCRdb from immuneACCESS, are in-frame only. Not every clone is retained; where verified, under half of the shortfall comes from an unresolved V gene, and the cause of the rest is unknown. For V, J and clone size, that table is used; D and trimming come from the DNA. Recorded for this sample are 2 million to 2.5 million clones; 85% to 95% of them occurred a single time. The ten biggest clones cover 0.3% to 0.45% of the sample.

Healthy HIV-negative adults with no recently reported acute infections or vaccinations were included as donors. All donors were Caucasian adults living in Nashville, Tennessee, USA. CD4+ T cells were enriched by magnetic negative selection; naive cells were then positively selected on CD45RA, and the negative fraction formed the memory subset. Blood was collected by leukapheresis, and PBMCs were isolated by Ficoll-Histopaque density gradient centrifugation and then cryopreserved in liquid nitrogen vapor phase. Analytical flow cytometry was used to check the purity and quantity of every magnetically sorted T cell population. Genomic DNA was isolated from every sorted fraction and measured by UV absorbance on a Nanodrop 2000c. Notes on this clone: No cognate antigen has been identified for it. Base qualities are missing; no much larger clone stands one base away.

Trimming takes 3 bases off V and 10 bases off J; junction bases not matched to a gene: 13. From the cysteine through the phenylalanine, the CDR3 covers 15 amino acids. Here the CDR3 DNA is all that survives: 45 bases in frame from base 1. The germline V gene sets CDR1 to SGHDT and CDR2 to YYEEEE. The clonotype originates from a man aged 18-30 years in good health. Some clones in this sample may be carry-over from other donors' samples. Material: naive CD4+ T cells from PBMCs. The meaning of the sample's cell subset or site label: CD45RA+ positively selected. The chain is encoded by TRBV5-6 joined to TRBJ2-1; a stretch of 7 junction bases matches TRBD1. The DNA sequence reads TGTGCCAGCAGCTCAGAGCCCCTCGGGACAGCGGAGCAGTTCTTC. Its translation reads: CASSSEPLGTAEQFF. With the portions outside the CDR3 filled from the reference TRBV5-6 and TRBJ2-1 genes, the complete variable region becomes DAGVTQSPTHLIKTRGQQVTLRCSPKSGHDTVSWYQQALGQGPQFIFQYYEEEERQRGNFPDRFSGHQFPNYSSELNVNALLLGDSALYLCASSSEPLGTAEQFFGPGTRLTVL.